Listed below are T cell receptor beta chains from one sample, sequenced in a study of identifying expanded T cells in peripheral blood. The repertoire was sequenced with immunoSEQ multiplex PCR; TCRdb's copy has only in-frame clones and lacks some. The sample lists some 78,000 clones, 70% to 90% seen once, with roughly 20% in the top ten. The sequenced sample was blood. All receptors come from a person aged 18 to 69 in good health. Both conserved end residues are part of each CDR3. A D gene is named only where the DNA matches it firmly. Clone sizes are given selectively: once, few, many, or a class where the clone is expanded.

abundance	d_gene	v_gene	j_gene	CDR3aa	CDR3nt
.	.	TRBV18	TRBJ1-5	CASSPGSNQPQHF	TGTGCCAGCTCACCGGGTAGCAATCAGCCCCAGCATTTT
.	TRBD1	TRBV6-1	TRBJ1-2	CASYPRQGDYGYTF	TGTGCCAGCTATCCCAGACAGGGAGACTATGGCTACACCTTC
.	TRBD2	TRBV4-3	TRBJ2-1	CASSRAGAGAGNEQFF	TGCGCCAGCAGCCGCGCCGGAGCGGGGGCGGGCAATGAGCAGTTCTTC
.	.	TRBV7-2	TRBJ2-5	CASSLATTVQETQYF	TGTGCCAGCAGCTTAGCCACTACCGTCCAAGAGACCCAGTACTTC
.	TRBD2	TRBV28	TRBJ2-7	CASSIYTSGAGEQYF	TGTGCCAGCAGTATCTATACTAGCGGGGCAGGGGAGCAGTACTTC
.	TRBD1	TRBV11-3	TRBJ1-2	CASSLGQGEPQNYGYTF	TGTGCCAGCAGCTTAGGGCAGGGGGAACCTCAGAACTATGGCTACACCTTC
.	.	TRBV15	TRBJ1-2	CATSRDLGRYGYTF	TGTGCCACCAGCAGAGATCTCGGCAGATATGGCTACACCTTC
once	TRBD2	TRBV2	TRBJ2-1	CASDVFAGGNEQFF	TGTGCCAGCGACGTATTTGCGGGGGGCAATGAGCAGTTCTTC
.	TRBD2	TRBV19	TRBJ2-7	CASTPSGGTNYEQYF	TGTGCCAGTACCCCAAGCGGGGGAACAAACTACGAGCAGTACTTC
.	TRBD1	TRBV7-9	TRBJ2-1	CASSFTGGFTEQFF	TGTGCCAGCAGTTTTACAGGGGGTTTCACTGAGCAGTTCTTC
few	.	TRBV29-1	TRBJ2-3	CSVVRPDLGDTQYF	TGCAGCGTTGTGCGGCCGGACCTTGGGGATACGCAGTATTTT
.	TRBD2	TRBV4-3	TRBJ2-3	CASSQYSGGGVDTQYF	TGCGCCAGCAGCCAATATAGCGGGGGGGGCGTCGATACGCAGTATTTT
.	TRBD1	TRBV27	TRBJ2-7	CASSFGTEGYEQYF	TGTGCCAGCAGTTTTGGGACAGAGGGCTACGAGCAGTACTTC
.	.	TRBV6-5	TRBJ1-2	CASSYSPGMGGYTF	TGTGCCAGCAGTTACTCGCCAGGGATGGGAGGCTACACCTTC
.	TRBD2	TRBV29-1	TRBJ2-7	CSVERTSGGEQYF	TGCAGCGTTGAAAGGACTAGCGGGGGGGAGCAGTACTTC
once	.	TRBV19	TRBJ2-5	CASSIGGAPETQYF	TGTGCCAGTAGTATAGGTGGGGCCCCAGAGACCCAGTACTTC
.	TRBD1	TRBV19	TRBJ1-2	CASSMGTAYGYTF	TGTGCCAGTAGTATGGGGACAGCCTATGGCTACACCTTC
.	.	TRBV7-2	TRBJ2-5	CASSLARGETQYF	TGTGCCAGCAGCTTAGCCAGGGGAGAGACCCAGTACTTC
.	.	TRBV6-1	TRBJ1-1	CASRGVVPNTEAFF	TGTGCCAGCAGGGGGGTAGTCCCCAACACTGAAGCTTTCTTT
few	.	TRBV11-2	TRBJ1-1	CASSPSVRRMVTEAFF	TGTGCCAGCAGCCCGAGTGTGAGGCGAATGGTAACTGAAGCTTTCTTT
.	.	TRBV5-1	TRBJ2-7	CASSLAVGRGYEQYF	TGCGCCAGCAGCTTGGCCGTGGGCAGGGGTTACGAGCAGTACTTC
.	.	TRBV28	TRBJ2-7	CASTLTPGIREQYF	TGTGCCAGCACCTTAACTCCAGGGATCCGCGAGCAGTACTTC
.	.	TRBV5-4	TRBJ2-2	CASSLEGDTGELFF	TGTGCCAGCAGCTTGGAAGGGGACACCGGGGAGCTGTTTTTT
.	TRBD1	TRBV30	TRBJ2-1	CAWSDRDRDEFF	TGTGCCTGGAGTGACCGGGACAGGGATGAGTTCTTC
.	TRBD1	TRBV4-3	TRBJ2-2	CASRRGTGARTGELFF	TGCGCCAGCAGACGCGGGACAGGGGCGAGAACCGGGGAGCTGTTTTTT
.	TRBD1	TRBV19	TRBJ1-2	CASSRDRANYGYTF	TGTGCCAGTAGCCGGGACAGGGCTAACTATGGCTACACCTTC
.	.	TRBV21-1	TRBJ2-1	CASSKGRTGGSYNEQFF	TGTGCCAGCAGCAAAGGAAGAACAGGGGGCTCCTACAATGAGCAGTTCTTC
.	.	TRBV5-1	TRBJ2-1	CASSYEDGEQFF	TGCGCCAGCAGTTATGAAGACGGTGAGCAGTTCTTC
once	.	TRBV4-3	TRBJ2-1	CASSRESGGAGNEQFF	TGCGCCAGCAGCCGTGAGTCTGGGGGGGCCGGAAATGAGCAGTTCTTC
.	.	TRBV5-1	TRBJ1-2	CASSLGQGRDYGYTF	TGCGCCAGCAGCTTGGGTCAGGGTAGGGACTATGGCTACACCTTC
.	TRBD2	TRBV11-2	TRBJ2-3	CASSLEGLAGAHTDTQYF	TGTGCCAGCAGCTTAGAGGGGCTAGCGGGGGCCCACACAGATACGCAGTATTTT
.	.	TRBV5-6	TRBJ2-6	CASSLGDGLFSGANVLTF	TGTGCCAGCAGCTTGGGGGACGGACTTTTCTCTGGGGCCAACGTCCTGACTTTC
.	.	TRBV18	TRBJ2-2	CASSPTGELFF	TGTGCCAGCTCACCAACCGGGGAGCTGTTTTTT
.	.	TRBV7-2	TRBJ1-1	CASSLVGNRPPYAEAFF	TGTGCCAGCAGCTTAGTAGGGAACAGACCCCCTTACGCTGAAGCTTTCTTT
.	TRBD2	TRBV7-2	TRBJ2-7	CASSFSGLATPEQYF	TGTGCCAGCAGCTTTTCTGGACTAGCGACCCCCGAGCAGTACTTC
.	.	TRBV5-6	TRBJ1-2	CASSWGLGQSMGYTF	TGTGCCAGCAGCTGGGGGCTCGGACAGTCGATGGGCTACACCTTC
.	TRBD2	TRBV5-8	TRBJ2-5	CASSLALTSGEGETQYF	TGTGCCAGCAGCTTGGCGTTGACTAGCGGGGAGGGAGAGACCCAGTACTTC
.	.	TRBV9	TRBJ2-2	CASSGLDNTGELFF	TGTGCCAGCAGCGGACTCGACAACACCGGGGAGCTGTTTTTT
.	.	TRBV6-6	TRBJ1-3	CASRRQSLRGNTIYF	TGTGCCAGCAGGAGACAGAGCTTAAGGGGAAACACCATATATTTT
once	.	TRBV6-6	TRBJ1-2	CASSYSGIANYGYTF	TGTGCCAGCAGTTACAGTGGGATTGCTAACTATGGCTACACCTTC
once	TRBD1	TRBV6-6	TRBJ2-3	CASSPTGGGGADTQYF	TGTGCCAGCAGTCCGACAGGGGGGGGTGGGGCAGATACGCAGTATTTT
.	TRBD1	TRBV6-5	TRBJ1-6	CASSSGQGPYNSPLHF	TGTGCCAGCAGTTCAGGACAGGGCCCTTATAATTCACCCCTCCACTTT
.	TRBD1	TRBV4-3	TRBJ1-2	CASSHPGQANYYGYTF	TGCGCCAGCAGCCACCCGGGACAGGCAAATTACTATGGCTACACCTTC
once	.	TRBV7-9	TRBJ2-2	CASSPWGLNTGELFF	TGTGCCAGCAGCCCATGGGGCCTTAACACCGGGGAGCTGTTTTTT
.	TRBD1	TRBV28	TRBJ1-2	CASGYLRGQGAGGYTF	TGTGCCAGCGGTTATCTCCGGGGACAGGGGGCAGGAGGCTACACCTTC
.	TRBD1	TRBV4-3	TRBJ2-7	CASSPTGDEQYF	TGCGCCAGCAGCCCTACAGGGGACGAGCAGTACTTC